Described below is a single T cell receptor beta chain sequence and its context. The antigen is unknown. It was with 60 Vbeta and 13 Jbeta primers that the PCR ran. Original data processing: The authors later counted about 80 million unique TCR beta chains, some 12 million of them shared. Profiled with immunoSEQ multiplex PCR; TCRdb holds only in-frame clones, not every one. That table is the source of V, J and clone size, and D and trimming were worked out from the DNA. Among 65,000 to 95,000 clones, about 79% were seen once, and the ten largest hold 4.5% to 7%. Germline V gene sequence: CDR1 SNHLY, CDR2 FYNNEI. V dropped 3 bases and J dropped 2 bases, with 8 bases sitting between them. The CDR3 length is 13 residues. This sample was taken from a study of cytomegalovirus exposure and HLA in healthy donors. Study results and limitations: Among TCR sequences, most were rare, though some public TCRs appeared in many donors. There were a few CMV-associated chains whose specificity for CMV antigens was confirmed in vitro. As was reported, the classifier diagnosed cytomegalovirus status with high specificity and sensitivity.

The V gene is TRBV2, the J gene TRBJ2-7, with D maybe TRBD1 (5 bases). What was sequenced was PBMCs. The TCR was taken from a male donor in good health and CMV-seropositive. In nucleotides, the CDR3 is TGTGCCAGCAGTGACGGACACCCCTACGAGCAGTACTTC. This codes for CASSDGHPYEQYF. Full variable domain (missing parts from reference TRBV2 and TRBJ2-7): EPEVTQTPSHQVTQMGQEVILRCVPISNHLYFYWYRQILGQKVEFLVSFYNNEISEKSEIFDDQFSVERPDGSNFTLKIRSTKLEDSAMYFCASSDGHPYEQYFGPGTRLTVT.